The following is a TCR beta chain sequence with its context. Its antigen is as yet unknown. CDR3 length: 14 residues. Germline-derived CDR1 and CDR2 are MNHEY and SVGEGT. Trimming took off 6 bases at V and 0 bases at J, with 12 bases between the two ends. Alongside blood RNA obtained from unsorted whole blood, germline DNA was also extracted. Patients were treatment-naive with chronic HBV infection. Making TCR beta cDNA involved approximately 510 ng total RNA and a constant-region primer. Nested multiplex PCR, run for three rounds with slightly modified ARM-PCR, yielded TCR beta libraries. A C-beta reverse primer and TRBV1-TRBV30 forward primers served in each of the first two PCR rounds, at approximately 10 cycles apiece. TCRdb reanalysed the multiplex PCR reads using MiXCR and keeps one entry per CDR3 protein. The sample has just over 300,000 distinct CDR3 sequences; roughly three fifths are singletons.

The data were obtained in a study of tumor-infiltrating lymphocytes in primary liver carcinoma. General study findings and limits: Less overlap was seen in tumor-adjacent and tumor-blood pairs than in tumor region pairs. Unsorted bulk sampling ruled out any CD4+ versus CD8+ repertoire comparison.

This clonotype was obtained from a woman younger than 45 with primary liver carcinoma and hepatitis B virus infection. This chain uses TRBV6-2 or TRBV6-3 with TRBJ2-7; D remains unclear. The sequencing input was peripheral blood. Here the CDR3 DNA reads TGTGCCAGCAGCAACTGGGCCCGCTCCTACGAGCAGTACTTC. Translating it yields CASSNWARSYEQYF.